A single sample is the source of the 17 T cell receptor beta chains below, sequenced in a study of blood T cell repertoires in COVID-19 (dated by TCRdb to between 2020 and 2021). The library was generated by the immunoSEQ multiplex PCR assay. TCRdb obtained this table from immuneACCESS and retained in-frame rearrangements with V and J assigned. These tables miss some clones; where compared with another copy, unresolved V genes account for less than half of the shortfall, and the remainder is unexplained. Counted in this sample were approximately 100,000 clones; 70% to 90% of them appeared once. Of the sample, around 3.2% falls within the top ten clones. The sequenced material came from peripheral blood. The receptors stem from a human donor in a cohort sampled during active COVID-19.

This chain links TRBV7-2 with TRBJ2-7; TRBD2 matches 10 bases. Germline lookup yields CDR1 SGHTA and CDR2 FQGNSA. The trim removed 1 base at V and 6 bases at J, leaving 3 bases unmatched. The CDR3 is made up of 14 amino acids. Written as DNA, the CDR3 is TGTGCCAGCAGCTTAGGACTAGCGGGTGGCGAGCAGTACTTC. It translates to CASSLGLAGGEQYF.

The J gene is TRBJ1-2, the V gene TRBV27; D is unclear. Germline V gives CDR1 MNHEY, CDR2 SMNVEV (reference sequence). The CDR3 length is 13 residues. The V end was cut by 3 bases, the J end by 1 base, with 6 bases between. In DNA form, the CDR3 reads TGTGCCAGCAGTTTGGCTCTTAACTATGGCTACACCTTC. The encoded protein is CASSLALNYGYTF.

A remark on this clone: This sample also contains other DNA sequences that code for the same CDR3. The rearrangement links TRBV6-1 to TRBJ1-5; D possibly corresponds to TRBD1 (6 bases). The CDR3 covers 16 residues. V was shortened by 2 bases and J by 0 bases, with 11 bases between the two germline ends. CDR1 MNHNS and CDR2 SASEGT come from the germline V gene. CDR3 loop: CASSERQVYSNQPQHF. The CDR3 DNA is TGTGCCAGCAGTGAACGACAGGTTTATAGCAATCAGCCCCAGCATTTT.

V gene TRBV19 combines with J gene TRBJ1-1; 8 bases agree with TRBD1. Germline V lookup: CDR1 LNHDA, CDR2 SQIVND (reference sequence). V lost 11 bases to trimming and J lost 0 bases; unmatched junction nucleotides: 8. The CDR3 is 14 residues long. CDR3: CASTGALMNTEAFF. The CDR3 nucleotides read TGTGCCTCGACAGGGGCCCTCATGAACACTGAAGCTTTCTTT.

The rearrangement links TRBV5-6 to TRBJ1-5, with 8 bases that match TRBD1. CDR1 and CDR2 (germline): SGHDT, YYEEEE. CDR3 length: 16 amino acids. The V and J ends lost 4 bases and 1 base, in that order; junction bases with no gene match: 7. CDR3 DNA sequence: TGTGCCAGCAGCCGAGACAGGGGAAGGAGCAATCAGCCCCAGCATTTT. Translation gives CASSRDRGRSNQPQHF.

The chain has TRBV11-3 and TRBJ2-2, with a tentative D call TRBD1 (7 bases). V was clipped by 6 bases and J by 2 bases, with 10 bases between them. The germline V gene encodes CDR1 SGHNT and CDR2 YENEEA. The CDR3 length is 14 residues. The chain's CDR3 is CASRTGTNTGELFF. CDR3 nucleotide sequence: TGTGCCAGCAGGACAGGGACTAACACCGGGGAGCTGTTTTTT.

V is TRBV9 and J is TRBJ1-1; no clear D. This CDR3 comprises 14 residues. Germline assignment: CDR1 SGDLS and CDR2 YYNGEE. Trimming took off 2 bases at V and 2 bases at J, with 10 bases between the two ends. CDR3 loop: CASSVDGHNTEAFF. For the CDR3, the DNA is TGTGCCAGCAGCGTCGATGGCCATAACACTGAAGCTTTCTTT. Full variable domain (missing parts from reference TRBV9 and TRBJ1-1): DSGVTQTPKHLITATGQRVTLRCSPRSGDLSVYWYQQSLDQGLQFLIQYYNGEERAKGNILERFSAQQFPDLHSELNLSSLELGDSALYFCASSVDGHNTEAFFGQGTRLTVV.

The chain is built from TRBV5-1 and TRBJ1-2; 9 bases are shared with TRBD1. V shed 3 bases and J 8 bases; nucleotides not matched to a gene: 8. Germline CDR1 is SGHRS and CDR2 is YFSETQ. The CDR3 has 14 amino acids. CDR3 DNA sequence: TGCGCCAGCAGCTCGGGACAGGGTGACAGCGGCTACACCTTC. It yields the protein CASSSGQGDSGYTF. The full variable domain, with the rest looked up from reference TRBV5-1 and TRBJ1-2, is KAGVTQTPRYLIKTRGQQVTLSCSPISGHRSVSWYQQTPGQGLQFLFEYFSETQRNKGNFPGRFSGRQFSNSRSEMNVSTLELGDSALYLCASSSGQGDSGYTFGSGTRLTVV.

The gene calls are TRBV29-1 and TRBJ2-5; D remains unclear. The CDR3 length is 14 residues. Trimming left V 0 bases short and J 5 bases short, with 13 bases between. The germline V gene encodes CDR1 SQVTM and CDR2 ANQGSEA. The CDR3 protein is CSVEEPRLRETQYF. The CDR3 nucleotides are TGCAGCGTTGAAGAACCGAGGTTACGGGAGACCCAGTACTTC.

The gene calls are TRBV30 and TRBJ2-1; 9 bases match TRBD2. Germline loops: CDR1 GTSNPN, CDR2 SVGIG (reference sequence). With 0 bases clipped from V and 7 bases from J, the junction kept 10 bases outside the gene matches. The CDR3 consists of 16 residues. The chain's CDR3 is CAWSVLQRGAGNEQFF. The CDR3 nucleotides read TGTGCCTGGAGTGTACTTCAGCGGGGGGCGGGGAATGAGCAGTTCTTC.

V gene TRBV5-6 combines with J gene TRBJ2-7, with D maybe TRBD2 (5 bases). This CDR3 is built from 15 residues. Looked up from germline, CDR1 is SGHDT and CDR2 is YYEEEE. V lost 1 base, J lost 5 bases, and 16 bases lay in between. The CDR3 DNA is TGTGCCAGCAGCTTGTTGGGGAGTAGGTACGACGAGCAGTACTTC. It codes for CASSLLGSRYDEQYF.

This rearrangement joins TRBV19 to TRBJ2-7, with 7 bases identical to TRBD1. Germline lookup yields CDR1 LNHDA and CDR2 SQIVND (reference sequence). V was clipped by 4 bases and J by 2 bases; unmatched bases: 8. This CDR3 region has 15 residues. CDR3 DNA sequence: TGTGCCAGTAGTAATACCGGGACAGTTCCCTACGAGCAGTACTTC. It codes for CASSNTGTVPYEQYF.

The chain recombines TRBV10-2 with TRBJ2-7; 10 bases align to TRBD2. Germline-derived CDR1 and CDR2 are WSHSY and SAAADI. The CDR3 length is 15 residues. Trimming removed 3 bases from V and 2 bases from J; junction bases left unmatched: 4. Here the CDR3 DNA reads TGCGCCAGCAGTGATTTGAGCGGGGGGGCCTACGAGCAGTACTTC. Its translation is CASSDLSGGAYEQYF.

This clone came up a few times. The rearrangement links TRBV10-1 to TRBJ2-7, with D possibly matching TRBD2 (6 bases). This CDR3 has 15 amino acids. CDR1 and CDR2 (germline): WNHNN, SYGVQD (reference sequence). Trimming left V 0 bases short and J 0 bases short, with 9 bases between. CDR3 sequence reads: CASSESAGSSYEQYF. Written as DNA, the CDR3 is TGCGCCAGCAGTGAGTCGGCGGGGAGCTCCTACGAGCAGTACTTC.

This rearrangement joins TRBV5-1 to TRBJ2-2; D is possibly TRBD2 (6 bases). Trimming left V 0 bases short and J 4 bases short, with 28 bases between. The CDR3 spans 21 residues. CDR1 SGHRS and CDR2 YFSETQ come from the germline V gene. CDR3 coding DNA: TGCGCCAGCAGCTTGGCCACCACCCTTTATCAACTGGGAGGATTCACCGGGGAGCTGTTTTTT. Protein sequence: CASSLATTLYQLGGFTGELFF.

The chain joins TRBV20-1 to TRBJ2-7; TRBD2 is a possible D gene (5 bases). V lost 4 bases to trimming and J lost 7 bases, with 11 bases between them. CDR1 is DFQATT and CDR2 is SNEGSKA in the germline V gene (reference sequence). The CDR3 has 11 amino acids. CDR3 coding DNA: TGCAGTGCTAAAGGAGGACTTGAGCAGTACTTC. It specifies CSAKGGLEQYF.

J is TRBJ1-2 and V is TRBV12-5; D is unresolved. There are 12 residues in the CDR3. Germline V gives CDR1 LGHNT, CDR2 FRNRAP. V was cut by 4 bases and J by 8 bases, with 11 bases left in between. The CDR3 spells CASGSYTGGYTF. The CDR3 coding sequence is TGTGCTAGTGGTTCCTATACCGGGGGCTACACCTTC.